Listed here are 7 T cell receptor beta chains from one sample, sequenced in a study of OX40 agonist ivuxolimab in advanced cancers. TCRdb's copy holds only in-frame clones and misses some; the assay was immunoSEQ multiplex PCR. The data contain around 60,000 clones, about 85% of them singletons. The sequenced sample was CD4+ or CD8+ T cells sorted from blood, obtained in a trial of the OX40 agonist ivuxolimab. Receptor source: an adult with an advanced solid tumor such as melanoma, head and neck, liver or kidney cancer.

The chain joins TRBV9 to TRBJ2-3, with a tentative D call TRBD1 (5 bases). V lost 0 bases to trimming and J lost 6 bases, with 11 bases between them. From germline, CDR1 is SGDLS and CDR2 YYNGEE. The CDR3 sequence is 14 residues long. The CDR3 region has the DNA TGTGCCAGCAGCGTAGGAATGGGGCGGGATACGCAGTATTTT. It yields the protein CASSVGMGRDTQYF.

In DNA form, the CDR3 reads TGTGCCAGCGAGAAGACCCAGTACTTC. It translates to CASEKTQYF. V is TRBV5-4 and J is TRBJ2-5, with D uncertain. The CDR3 is made up of 9 amino acids. With 7 bases removed from V and 6 bases from J, the gap between germline ends came to 4 bases. CDR1 and CDR2 (germline): SGHNT, YYREEE (reference sequence). Based on the CDR3 plus reference TRBV5-4 and TRBJ2-5, the full variable domain is ETGVTQSPTHLIKTRGQQVTLRCSSQSGHNTVSWYQQALGQGPQFIFQYYREEENGRGNFPPRFSGLQFPNYSSELNVNALELDDSALYLCASEKTQYFGPGTRLLVL.

CDR3 in DNA: TGTGCCAGCAGTTTTATTTTCGGGGCTGGGGCTAGCGGGAGCAGAGAGACCCAGTACTTC. Amino acid sequence: CASSFIFGAGASGSRETQYF. J is TRBJ2-5 and V is TRBV28; 10 nucleotides align to TRBD2. After removal of 3 bases from V and 4 bases from J, the junction contained 20 bases not matched to a gene. The CDR3 is 20 residues long. CDR1 and CDR2 (germline): MDHEN, SYDVKM.

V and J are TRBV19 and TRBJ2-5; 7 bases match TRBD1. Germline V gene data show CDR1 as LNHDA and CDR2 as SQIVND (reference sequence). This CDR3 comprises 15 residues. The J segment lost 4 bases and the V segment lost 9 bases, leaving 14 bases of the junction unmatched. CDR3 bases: TGTGCCAGCACGAGGGGCAGGGGGACACGAGAGACCCAGTACTTC. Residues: CASTRGRGTRETQYF.

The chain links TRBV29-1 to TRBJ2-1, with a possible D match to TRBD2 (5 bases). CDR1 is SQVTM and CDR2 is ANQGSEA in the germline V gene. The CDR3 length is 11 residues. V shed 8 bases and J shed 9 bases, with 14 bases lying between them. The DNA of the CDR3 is TGCAGCTCCATAAGGGAGACTGAGCAGTTCTTC. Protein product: CSSIRETEQFF.

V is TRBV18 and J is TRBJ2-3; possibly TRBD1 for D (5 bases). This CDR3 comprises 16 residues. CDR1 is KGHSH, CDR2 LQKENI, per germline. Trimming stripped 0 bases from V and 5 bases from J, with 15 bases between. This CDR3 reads CASSPPWGDGQDTQYF. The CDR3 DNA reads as TGTGCCAGCTCACCACCGTGGGGTGACGGACAAGATACGCAGTATTTT.

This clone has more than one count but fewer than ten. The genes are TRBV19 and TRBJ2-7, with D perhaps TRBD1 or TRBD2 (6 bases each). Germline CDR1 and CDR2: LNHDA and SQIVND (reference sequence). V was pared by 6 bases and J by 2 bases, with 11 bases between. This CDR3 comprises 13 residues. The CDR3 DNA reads TGTGCCAGTAGGCGAGGGGGGACCTACGAGCAGTACTTC. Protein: CASRRGGTYEQYF. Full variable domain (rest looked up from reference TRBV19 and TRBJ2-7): DGGITQSPKYLFRKEGQNVTLSCEQNLNHDAMYWYRQDPGQGLRLIYYSQIVNDFQKGDIAEGYSVSREKKESFPLTVTSAQKNPTAFYLCASRRGGTYEQYFGPGTRLTVT.